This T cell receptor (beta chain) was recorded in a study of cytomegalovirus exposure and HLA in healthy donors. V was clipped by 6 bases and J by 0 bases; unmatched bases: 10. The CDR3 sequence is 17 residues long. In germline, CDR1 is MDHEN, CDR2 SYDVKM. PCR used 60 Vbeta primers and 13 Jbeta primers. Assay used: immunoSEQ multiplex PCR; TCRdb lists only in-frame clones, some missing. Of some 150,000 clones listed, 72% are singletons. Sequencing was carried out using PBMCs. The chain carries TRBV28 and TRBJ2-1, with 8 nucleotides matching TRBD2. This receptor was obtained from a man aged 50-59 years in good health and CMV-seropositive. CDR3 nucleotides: TGTGCCAGCAGCCCGACCCCGAGCGGGGGCTCCTACAATGAGCAGTTCTTC. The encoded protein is CASSPTPSGGSYNEQFF.